What follows is one T cell receptor (beta chain) and its context. V lost 8 bases, J lost 2 bases, and 9 bases stayed unmatched. The CDR3 sequence is 14 residues long. The germline V gene encodes CDR1 MNHNS and CDR2 SASEGT. Sequenced by immunoSEQ multiplex PCR; TCRdb stores in-frame clones only, minus some. Of 30,000 to 35,000 clones listed, roughly nine tenths are singletons. The data belong to a study of T cell changes during pregnancy in multiple sclerosis. This receptor was taken from a female donor in good health, enrolled as a control in a pregnancy study. The specimen was CD4+ T cells from peripheral blood mononuclear cells, collected in the second trimester of pregnancy. The V and J genes are TRBV6-1 and TRBJ2-7, with 7 bases that match TRBD1. The chain's CDR3 is CASATGTAPYEQYF. CDR3 coding DNA: TGTGCCAGCGCTACCGGGACAGCACCCTACGAGCAGTACTTC.